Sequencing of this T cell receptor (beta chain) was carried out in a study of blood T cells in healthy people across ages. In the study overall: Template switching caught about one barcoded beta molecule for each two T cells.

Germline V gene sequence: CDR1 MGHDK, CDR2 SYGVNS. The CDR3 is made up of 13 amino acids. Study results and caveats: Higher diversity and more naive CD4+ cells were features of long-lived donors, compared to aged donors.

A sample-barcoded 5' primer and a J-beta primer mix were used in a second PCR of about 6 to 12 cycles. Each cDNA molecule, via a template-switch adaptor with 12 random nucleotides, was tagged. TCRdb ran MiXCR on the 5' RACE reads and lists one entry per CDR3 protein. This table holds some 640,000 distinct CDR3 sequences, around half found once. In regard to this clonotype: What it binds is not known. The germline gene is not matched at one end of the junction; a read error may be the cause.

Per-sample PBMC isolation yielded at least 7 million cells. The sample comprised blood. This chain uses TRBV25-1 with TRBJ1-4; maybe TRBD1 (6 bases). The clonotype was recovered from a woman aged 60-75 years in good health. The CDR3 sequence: CASSEPGGGELFF. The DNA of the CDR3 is TGCGCCAGCTCAGAACCCGGGGGCGGGGAACTGTTTTTT.